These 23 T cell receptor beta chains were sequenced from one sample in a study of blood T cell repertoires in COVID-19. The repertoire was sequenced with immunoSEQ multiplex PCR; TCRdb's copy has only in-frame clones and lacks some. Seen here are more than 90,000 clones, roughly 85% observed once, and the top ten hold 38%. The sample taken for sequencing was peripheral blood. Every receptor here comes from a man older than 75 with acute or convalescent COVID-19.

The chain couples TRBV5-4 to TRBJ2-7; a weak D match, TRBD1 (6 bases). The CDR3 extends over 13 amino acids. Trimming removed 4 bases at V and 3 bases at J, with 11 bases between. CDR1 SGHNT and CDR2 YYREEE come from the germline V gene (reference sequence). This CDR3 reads CASSRQGYYEQYF. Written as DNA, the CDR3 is TGTGCCAGCAGCCGCCAGGGGTACTACGAGCAGTACTTC.

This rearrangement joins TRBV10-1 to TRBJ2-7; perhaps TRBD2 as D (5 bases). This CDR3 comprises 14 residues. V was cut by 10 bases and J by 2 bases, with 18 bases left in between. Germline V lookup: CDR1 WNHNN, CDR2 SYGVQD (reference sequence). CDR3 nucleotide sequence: TGCGCCACCCCCGTCGTCGGGAAGCCCTACGAGCAGTACTTC. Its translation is CATPVVGKPYEQYF.

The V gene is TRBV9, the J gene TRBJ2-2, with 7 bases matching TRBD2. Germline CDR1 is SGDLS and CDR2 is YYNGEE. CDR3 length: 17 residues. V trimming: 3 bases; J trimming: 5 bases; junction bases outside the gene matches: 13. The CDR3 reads CASSGLPSGGRTGELFF. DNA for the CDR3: TGTGCCAGCAGCGGACTCCCATCGGGAGGCCGGACCGGGGAGCTGTTTTTT.

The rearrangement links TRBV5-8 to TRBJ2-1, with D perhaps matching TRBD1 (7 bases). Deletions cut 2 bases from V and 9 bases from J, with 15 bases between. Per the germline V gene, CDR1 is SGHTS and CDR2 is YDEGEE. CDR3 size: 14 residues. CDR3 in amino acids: CASSLAQGGVEQFF. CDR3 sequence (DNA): TGTGCCAGCAGCTTAGCTCAGGGGGGTGTTGAGCAGTTCTTC.

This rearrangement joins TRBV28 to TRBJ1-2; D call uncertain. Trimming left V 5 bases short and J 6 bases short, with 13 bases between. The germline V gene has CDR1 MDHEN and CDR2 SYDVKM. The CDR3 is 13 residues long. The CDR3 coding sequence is TGTGCCAGCAGTCAAGACACGGTCCATGGCTACACCTTC. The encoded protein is CASSQDTVHGYTF.

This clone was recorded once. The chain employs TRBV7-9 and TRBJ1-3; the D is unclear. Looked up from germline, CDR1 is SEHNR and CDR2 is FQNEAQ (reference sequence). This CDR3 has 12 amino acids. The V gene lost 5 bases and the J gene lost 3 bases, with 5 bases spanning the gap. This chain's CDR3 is CASSTSGNTIYF. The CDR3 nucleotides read TGTGCCAGCAGCACGAGTGGAAACACCATATATTTT.

CDR3 DNA sequence: TGTGCCAGCAGCTTAGGCCTAGCGGGCACAGATACGCAGTATTTT. It translates to CASSLGLAGTDTQYF. The V call is TRBV7-2, the J call TRBJ2-3; 7 positions agree with TRBD2. The ends lost 1 base at V and 1 base at J; junction bases unmatched: 2. This CDR3 has 15 amino acids. Germline assignment: CDR1 SGHTA and CDR2 FQGNSA.

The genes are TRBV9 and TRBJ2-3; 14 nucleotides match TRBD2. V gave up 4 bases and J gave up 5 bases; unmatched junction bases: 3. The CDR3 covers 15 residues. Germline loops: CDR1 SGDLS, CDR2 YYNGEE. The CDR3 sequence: CASSSGLAGGDTQYF. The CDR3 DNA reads TGTGCCAGCAGCTCAGGACTAGCGGGGGGAGATACGCAGTATTTT.

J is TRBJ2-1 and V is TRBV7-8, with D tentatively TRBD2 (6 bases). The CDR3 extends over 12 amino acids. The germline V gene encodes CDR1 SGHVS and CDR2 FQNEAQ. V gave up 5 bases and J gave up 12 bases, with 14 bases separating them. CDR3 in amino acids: CASSPRLVRQFF. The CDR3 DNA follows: TGTGCCAGCAGCCCACGACTAGTTCGGCAGTTCTTC.

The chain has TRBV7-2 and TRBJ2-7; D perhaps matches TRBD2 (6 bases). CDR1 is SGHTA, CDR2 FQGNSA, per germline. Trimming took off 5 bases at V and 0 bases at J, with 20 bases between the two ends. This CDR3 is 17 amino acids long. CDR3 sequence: CASSRPGGTPSSYEQYF. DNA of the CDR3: TGTGCCAGCAGCCGTCCGGGCGGGACGCCCAGCTCCTACGAGCAGTACTTC.

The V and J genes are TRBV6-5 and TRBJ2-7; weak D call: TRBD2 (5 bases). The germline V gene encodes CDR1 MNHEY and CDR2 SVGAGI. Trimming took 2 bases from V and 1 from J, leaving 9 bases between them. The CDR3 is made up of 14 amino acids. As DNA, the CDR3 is TGTGCCAGCAGTTACAGAAGGGAGTCCTACGAGCAGTACTTC. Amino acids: CASSYRRESYEQYF.

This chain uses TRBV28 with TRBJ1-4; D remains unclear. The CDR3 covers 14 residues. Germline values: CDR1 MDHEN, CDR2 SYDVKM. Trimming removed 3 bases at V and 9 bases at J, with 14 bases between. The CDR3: CASSFPGNLKKLFF. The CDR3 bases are TGTGCCAGCAGTTTCCCGGGGAATCTGAAAAAACTGTTTTTT.

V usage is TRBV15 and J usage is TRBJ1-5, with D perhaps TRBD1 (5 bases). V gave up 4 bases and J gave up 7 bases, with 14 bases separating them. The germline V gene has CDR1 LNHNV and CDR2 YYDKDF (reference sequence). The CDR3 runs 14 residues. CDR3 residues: CATSKGQQRQPQHF. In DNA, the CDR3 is TGTGCCACCAGCAAAGGACAACAGAGACAGCCCCAGCATTTT.

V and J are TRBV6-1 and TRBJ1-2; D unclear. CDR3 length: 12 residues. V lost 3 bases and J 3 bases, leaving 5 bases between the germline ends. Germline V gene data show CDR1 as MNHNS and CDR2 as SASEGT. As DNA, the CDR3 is TGTGCCAGCAGTGAGTCGGACTATGGCTACACCTTC. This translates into CASSESDYGYTF.

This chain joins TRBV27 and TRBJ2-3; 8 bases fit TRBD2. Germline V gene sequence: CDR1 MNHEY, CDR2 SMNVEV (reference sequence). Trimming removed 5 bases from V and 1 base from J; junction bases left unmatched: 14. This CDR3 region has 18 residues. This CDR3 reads CASSPDGFSREGTDTQYF. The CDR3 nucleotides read TGTGCCAGCAGTCCCGACGGTTTCTCGCGGGAGGGCACAGATACGCAGTATTTT.

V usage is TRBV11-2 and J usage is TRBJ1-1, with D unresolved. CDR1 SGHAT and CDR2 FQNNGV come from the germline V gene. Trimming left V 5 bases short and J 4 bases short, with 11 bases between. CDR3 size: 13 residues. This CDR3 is CASSPGSLTEAFF. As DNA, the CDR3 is TGTGCCAGCAGCCCAGGCTCCCTCACTGAAGCTTTCTTT.

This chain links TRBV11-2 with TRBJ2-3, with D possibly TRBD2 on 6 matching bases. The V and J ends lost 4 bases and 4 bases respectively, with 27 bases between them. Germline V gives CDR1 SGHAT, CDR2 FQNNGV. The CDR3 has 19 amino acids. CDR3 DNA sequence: TGTGCCAGCAGCTCGGCGCGTATGGTTTGGGGGGAGCTCCCAGATACGCAGTATTTT. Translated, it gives CASSSARMVWGELPDTQYF.

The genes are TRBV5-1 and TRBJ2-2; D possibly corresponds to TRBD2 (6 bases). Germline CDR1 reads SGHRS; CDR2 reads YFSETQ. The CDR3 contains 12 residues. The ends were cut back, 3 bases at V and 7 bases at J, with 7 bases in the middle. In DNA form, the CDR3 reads TGCGCCAGCAGCTCCGGGGGCGGGGAGCTGTTTTTT. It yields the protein CASSSGGGELFF. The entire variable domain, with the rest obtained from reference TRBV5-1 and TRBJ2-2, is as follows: KAGVTQTPRYLIKTRGQQVTLSCSPISGHRSVSWYQQTPGQGLQFLFEYFSETQRNKGNFPGRFSGRQFSNSRSEMNVSTLELGDSALYLCASSSGGGELFFGEGSRLTVL.

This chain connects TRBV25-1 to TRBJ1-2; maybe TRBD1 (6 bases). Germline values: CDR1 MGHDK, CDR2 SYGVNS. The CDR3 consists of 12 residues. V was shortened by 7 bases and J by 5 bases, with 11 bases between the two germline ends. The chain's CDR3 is CASNSGEYGYTF. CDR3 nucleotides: TGTGCCAGCAACTCAGGGGAATATGGCTACACCTTC.

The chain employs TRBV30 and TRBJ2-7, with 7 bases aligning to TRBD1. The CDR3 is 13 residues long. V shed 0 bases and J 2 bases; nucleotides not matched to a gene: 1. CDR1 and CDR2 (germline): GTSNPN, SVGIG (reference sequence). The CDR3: CAWSVRGPYEQYF. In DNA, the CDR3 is TGTGCCTGGAGTGTTAGGGGGCCCTACGAGCAGTACTTC. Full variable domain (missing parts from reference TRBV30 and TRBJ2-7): SQTIHQWPATLVQPVGSPLSLECTVEGTSNPNLYWYRQAAGRGLQLLFYSVGIGQISSEVPQNLSASRPQDRQFILSSKKLLLSDSGFYLCAWSVRGPYEQYFGPGTRLTVT.

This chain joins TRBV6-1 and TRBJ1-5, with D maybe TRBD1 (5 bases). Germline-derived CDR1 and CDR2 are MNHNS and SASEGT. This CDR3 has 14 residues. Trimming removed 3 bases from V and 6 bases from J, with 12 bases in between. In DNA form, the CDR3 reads TGTGCCAGCAGTGAGGGGCAGGTGACTCAGCCCCAGCATTTT. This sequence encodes CASSEGQVTQPQHF.

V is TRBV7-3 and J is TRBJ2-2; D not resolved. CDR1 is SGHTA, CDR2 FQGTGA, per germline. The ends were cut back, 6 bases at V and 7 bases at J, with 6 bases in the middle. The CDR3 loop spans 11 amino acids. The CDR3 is CASSLSGELFF. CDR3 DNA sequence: TGTGCCAGCAGTCTAAGCGGGGAGCTGTTTTTT.

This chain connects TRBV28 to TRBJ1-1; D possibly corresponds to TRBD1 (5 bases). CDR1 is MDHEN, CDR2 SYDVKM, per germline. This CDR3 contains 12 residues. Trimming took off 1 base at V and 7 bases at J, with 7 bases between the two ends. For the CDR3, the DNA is TGTGCCAGCAGTTTATCCACAGGTGAAGCTTTCTTT. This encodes CASSLSTGEAFF. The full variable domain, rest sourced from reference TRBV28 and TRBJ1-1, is DVKVTQSSRYLVKRTGEKVFLECVQDMDHENMFWYRQDPGLGLRLIYFSYDVKMKEKGDIPEGYSVSREKKERFSLILESASTNQTSMYLCASSLSTGEAFFGQGTRLTVV.